Here is one TCR beta chain with its context. Its target is not known. The data stem from a study of T cell responses to AZD1222 COVID-19 vaccine. General study results and limits: AZD1222 recipients seropositive at baseline numbered only 5 to 7. Reportedly, nearly half of unique spike TCRs recognized epitopes outside B.1.351/B.1.1.7 mutations.

Sequenced by immunoSEQ multiplex PCR; TCRdb stores in-frame clones only, minus some. The data hold 150,000 to 200,000 clones, with under 95% observed a single time. With 6 bases clipped from V and 2 bases from J, the junction kept 5 bases outside the gene matches. Germline V gene lookup returns CDR1 MNHNY and CDR2 SVGAGI (reference sequence). The CDR3 is made up of 15 amino acids. The chain combines TRBV6-6 with TRBJ2-3; 10 bases match TRBD2. Sample: peripheral blood, taken 28 days after the second AZD1222 dose. The clonotype was recovered from an adult who received the AZD1222 COVID-19 vaccine. The CDR3 reads CASRPAGGPTDTQYF. CDR3 coding DNA: TGTGCCAGCAGACCAGCGGGGGGGCCCACAGATACGCAGTATTTT.